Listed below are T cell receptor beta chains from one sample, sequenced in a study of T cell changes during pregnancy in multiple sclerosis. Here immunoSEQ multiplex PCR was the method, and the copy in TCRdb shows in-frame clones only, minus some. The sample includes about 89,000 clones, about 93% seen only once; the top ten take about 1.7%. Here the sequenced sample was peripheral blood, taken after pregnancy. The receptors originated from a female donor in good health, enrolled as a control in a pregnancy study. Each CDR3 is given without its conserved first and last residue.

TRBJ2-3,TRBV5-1,ASSLIRTGTTDTQY
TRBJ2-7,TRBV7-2,ASSRTGRGYEQY
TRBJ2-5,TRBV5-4,ASSASGGQETQY
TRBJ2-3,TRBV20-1,SASRPAQY
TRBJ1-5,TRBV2,ATRDSYSNQPQH
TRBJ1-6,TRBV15,ATSRDLQNNSPLH
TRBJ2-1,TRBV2,ASTARTVGNEQF
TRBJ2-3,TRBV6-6,ASSSGQGVVDTQY
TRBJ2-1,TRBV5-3,ARSLFRDRGTNYNEQF
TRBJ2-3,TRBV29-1,SVAYIQGAADTQY
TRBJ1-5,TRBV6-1,ASSDQPGGNQPQH
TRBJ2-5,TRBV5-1,ASSSAQRDQETQY
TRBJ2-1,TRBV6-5,ASSSVLRGSYNEQF
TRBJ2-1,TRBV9,ASSVVGRTSSYNEQF
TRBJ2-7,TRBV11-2,ASSQGAGAYEQY
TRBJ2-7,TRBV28,ASSFLGTGTYVQY
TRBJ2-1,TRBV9,ASSVSDTDRGQF
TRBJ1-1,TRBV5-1,ASSRGQGAVTEAF
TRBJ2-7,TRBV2,ASSFSGTTSYEQY
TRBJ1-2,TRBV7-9,ASSLGQGASGYT
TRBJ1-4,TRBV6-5,ASQGANEKLF
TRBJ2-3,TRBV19,ASSTGAGGDTQY
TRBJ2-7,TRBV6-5,ASSYQGTYEQY
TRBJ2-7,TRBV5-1,ASSLGRGSSFEQY
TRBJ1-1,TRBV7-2,ASSFLGTTGNTEAF
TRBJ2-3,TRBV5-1,ASSSTGGADTQY
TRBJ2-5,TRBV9,ASSVGGTRGETQY
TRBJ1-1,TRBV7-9,ASSPGDMNTEAF
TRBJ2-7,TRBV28,ASSFPLGQGYEQY
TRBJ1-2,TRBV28,ASSPGRGGSYGYT
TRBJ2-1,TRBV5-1,ASSLGDSNEQF
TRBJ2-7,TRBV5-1,ASSLEQQGAYEQY
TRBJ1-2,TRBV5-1,ASSLGGQRYGYT
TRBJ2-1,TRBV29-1,SVDQGTYNEQF
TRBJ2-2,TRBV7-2,ASSTRLAANTGELF
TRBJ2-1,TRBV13,ASSLSGTRLAAYNEQF
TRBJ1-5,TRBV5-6,ASSLGNRGATGPQH
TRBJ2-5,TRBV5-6,ASSLGAGETQY
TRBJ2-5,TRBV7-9,ASSFFGARETQY
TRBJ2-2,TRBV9,ASSGRTTQGGELF
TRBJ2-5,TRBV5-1,ASSTGQIGETQY
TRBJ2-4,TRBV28,ASLGAGLAKNIQY
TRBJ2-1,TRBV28,ASSLWGQRTGDNIYSYNEQF
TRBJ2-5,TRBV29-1,SVAYRGGSGETQY
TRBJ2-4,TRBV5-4,ASSLRGGQGTNIQY
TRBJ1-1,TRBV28,ASSLKGGLTEAF
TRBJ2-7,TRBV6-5,ASSYSDGTYEQY
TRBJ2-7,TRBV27,ASRISGRNEQY
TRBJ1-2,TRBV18,ASSPTDTHIGYT
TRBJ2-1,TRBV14,ASSLFPLAGWESNEQF
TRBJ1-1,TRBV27,ASSPRQNMNTEAF